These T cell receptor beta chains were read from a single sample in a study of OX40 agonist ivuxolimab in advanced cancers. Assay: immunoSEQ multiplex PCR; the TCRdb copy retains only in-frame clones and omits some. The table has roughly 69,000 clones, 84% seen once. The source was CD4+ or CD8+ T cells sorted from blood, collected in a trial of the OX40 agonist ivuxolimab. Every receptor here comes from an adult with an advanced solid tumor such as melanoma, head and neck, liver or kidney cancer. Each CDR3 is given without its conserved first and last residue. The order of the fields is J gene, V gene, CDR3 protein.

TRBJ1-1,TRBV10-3,AISERQGGGSNTEAF
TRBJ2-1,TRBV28,ASSPLAGGPNEQF
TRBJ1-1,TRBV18,ASSPIAGEETEAF
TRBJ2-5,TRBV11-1,ASSLGTGVGETQY
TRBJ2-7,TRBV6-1,ASSNPTGVSYEQY
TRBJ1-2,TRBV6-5,ASSQGAGYT
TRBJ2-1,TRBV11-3,ASSRERWNEQF
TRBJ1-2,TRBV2,ASSPFIGYT
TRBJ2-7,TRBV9,ASSVGPGTGNSEQY
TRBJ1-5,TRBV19,ASSIGEYNQPQH
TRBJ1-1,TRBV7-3,ASSLGGWGTEAF
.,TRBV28,ASRRMGIYEQY
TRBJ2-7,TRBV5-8,ASSLGDRGYEQY
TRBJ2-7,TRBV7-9,ASSGTSGYEQY
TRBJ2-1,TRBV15,ATSRDRLGSYNEQF
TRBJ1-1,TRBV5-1,ASSQQGSTEAF
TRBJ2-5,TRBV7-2,ASSPMGETQY
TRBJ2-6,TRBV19,ASTPIASGANVLT
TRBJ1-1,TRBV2,ASSEAAGAEAF
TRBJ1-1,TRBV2,ASRAGTRGTEAF
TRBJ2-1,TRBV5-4,ASSLPARGGSRNEQF
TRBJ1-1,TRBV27,ASSLGGGTEAF
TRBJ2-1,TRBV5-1,ASSLVGGIYNEQF
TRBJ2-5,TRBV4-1,ASSRILHEQETQY
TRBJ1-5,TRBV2,ASSKDTENQPQH
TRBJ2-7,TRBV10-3,AISESVEQY
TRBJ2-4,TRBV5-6,ASSFSSAKNIQY
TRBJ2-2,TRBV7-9,ASSSRRETGELF
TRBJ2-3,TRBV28,ASSFYMVAPSTDTQY
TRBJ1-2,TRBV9,ASSLTDSTVSSRGGYT
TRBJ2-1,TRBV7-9,ASSLGAGRGSYNEQF
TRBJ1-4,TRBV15,ATSRGGRARNEKLF
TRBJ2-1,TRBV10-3,AIRDESYNEQF
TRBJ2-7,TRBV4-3,ASSQEVLAGRTYEQY
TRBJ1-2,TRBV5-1,ASSILGQGGYT
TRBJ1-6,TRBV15,ATSGGVDAANSPLH
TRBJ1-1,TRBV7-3,ASSLRGNTEAF
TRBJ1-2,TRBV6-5,ASSYSIGGGNGYT
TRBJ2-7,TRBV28,ASSLFGTGANEQY
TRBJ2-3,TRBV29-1,SSSLREGYGDTQY
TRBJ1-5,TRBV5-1,ASSLTGQDNQPQH
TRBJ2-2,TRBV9,ASSVDFSGTGELF
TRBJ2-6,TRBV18,ASSHAQGYGANVLT
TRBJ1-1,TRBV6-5,ASRKVDSNTEAF
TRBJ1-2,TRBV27,ASSFFKNYGYT
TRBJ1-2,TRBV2,ASSEVEGNYGYT
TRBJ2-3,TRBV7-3,ASSSGVASTDTQY
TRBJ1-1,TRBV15,ATSRERMNTEAF
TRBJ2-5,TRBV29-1,SAKGGPGQETQY
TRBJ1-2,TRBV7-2,ASSRTGYNYGYT
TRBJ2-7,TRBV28,ASSLGGLAGRQRQY
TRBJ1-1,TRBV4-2,ASSQDLGSGTEAF
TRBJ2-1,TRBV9,ASSPDYNEQF
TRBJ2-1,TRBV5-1,ASSFGTTSANNEQF
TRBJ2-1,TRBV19,ASSADRVEYEQF